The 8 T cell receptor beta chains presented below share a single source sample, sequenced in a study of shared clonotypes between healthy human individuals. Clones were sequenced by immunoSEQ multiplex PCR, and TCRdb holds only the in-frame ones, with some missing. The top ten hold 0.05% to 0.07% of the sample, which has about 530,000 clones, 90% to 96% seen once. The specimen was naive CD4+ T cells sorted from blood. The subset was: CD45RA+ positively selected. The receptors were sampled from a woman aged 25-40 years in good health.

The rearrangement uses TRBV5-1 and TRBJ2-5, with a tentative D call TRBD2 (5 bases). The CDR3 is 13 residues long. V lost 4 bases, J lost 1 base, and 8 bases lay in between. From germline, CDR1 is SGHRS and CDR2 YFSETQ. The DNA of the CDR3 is TGCGCCAGCAGCATAGGACTCCAAGAGACCCAGTACTTC. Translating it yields CASSIGLQETQYF. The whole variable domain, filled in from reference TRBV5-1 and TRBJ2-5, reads KAGVTQTPRYLIKTRGQQVTLSCSPISGHRSVSWYQQTPGQGLQFLFEYFSETQRNKGNFPGRFSGRQFSNSRSEMNVSTLELGDSALYLCASSIGLQETQYFGPGTRLLVL.

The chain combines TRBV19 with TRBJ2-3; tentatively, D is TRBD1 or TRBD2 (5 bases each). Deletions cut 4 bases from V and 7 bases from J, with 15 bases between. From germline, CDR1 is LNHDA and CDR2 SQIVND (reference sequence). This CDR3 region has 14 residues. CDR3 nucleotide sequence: TGTGCCAGTAGTAGGGGGAATAGCATGAATACGCAGTATTTT. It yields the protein CASSRGNSMNTQYF.

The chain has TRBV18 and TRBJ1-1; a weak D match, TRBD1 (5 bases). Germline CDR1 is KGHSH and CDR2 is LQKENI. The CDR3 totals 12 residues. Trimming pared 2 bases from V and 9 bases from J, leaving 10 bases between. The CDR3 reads CASSPDLGQAFF. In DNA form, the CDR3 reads TGTGCCAGCTCACCAGATTTGGGGCAAGCTTTCTTT.

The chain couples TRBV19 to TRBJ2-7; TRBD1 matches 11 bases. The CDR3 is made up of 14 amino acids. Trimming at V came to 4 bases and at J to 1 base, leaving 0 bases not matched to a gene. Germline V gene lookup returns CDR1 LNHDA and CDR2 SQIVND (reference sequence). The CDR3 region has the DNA TGTGCCAGTAGTAGGGACAGGGGGTCCTACGAGCAGTACTTC. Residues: CASSRDRGSYEQYF.

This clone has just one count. CDR3 region: CASSYSAGEETQYF. CDR3 DNA sequence: TGTGCCAGCAGTTACAGCGCGGGAGAGGAGACCCAGTACTTC. The chain combines TRBV6-5 with TRBJ2-5, with TRBD2 matching over 7 bases. After removal of 2 bases from V and 5 bases from J, the junction contained 5 bases not matched to a gene. Germline V lookup: CDR1 MNHEY, CDR2 SVGAGI. This CDR3 has 14 residues.

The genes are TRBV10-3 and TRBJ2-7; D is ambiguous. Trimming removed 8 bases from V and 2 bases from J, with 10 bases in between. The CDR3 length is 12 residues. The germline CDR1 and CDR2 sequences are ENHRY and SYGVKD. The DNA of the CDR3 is TGTGCCATCGGTCTTGAAGCCTACGAGCAGTACTTC. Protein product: CAIGLEAYEQYF.

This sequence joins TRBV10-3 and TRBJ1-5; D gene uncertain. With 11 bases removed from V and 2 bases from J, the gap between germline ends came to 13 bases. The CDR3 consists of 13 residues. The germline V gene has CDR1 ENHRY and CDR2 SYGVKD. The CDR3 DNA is TGTGCCCTTTCCCGGGAGGGCAATCAGCCCCAGCATTTT. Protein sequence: CALSREGNQPQHF.

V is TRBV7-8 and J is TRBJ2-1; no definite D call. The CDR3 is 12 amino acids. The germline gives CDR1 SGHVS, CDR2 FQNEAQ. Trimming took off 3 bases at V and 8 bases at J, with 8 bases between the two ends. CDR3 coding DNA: TGTGCCAGCAGCTTCTTGTTAGATGAGCAGTTCTTC. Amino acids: CASSFLLDEQFF.